This TCR beta chain appears in the sequencing data of a study of early T cells in non-severe SARS-CoV-2 infection (dated by TCRdb to about 2021). For the wider study: Bulk RNA from unsorted whole blood was used for TCR sequencing, so alpha and beta chains could not be paired. Broader findings and caveats from the paper: VDJdb matching was skewed toward anti-spike CD8 responses and likely underestimated virus-specific expansions by missing private and CD4 specificities.

V gives up 3 bases and J gives up 4 bases, and the segment between their germline ends measures 9 bases. Measured from the cysteine to the phenylalanine, the CDR3 is 13 residues long. Kept here is only the CDR3 DNA, which spans 39 bases and is read in frame from base 1. On this clonotype: Its binding antigen is unknown. The input lacks base qualities; no much larger clone sits a single base away.

Library preparation was by 5' RACE. The reads were generated on a NextSeq 500. In the TCR library protocol, unique molecular identifiers were attached to individual cDNA molecules to correct for PCR bias and sequencing error. Both TCR alpha and beta chains were sequenced, and tight co-correlation was observed between alpha and beta sequence abundances in each sample. The paper's data handling went like this. Decombinator V4 was used to annotate the V gene, J gene and CDR3 of the TCR sequences. Expanded TCRs were defined as changing significantly between any two time points under a Poisson model with p below 0.0001. TCR abundances were normalised to the total number of TCRs sequenced per sample and expressed as counts per million. MAIT TCRs were defined by TRAV1-2 paired with TRAJ12, TRAJ20 or TRAJ33, and iNKT TCRs by TRAV10 paired with TRAJ18. VDJdb, accessed 1 November 2021, was searched for CMV, EBV and SARS-CoV-2 annotated TCRs, with TCRs annotated for multiple antigens excluded. TCRdb took the public reads, trimmed them with fastp at Q25, ran MiXCR for clone calling and kept in-frame beta chains. Here each entry gathers all rows of one CDR3 protein and keeps the most common genes and DNA. In this record, the V and J calls reflect TCRdb's handling and not the investigators' own analysis. This sample lists tens of thousands of distinct CDR3 sequences; roughly a tenth were detected once. 6.5% of the sample rests with the top ten.

A case-control design nested within a healthcare worker cohort in London, UK, was used, with weekly nasopharyngeal swab PCR tests and blood sampling performed. Healthcare workers were recruited between 23 and 31 March 2020, during the week of the UK lockdown, and were followed weekly for up to about 15 weeks. Sequences were obtained from whole blood. The sequence was obtained from an adult who was a healthcare worker with PCR-confirmed SARS-CoV-2 infection or an uninfected control (not recorded which). The chain was built from TRBV12-3 or TRBV12-4 and TRBJ1-1; TRBD1 is a possible D gene, resting on 6 matching bases. In nucleotides, the sequence is TGTGCCAGCAGTTTTCCGGGGGCCACTGAAGCTTTCTTT. Its protein reads: CASSFPGATEAFF.